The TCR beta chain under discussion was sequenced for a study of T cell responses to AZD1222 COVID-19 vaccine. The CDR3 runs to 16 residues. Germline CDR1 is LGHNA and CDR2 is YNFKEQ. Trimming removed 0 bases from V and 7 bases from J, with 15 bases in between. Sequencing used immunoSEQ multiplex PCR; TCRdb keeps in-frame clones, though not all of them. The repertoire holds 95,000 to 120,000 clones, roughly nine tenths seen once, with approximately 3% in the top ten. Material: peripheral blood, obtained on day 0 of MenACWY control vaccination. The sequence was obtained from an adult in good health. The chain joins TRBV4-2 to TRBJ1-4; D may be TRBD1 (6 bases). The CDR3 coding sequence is TGTGCCAGCAGCCAAGATTTATCGGGGGCGCTTGAAAAACTGTTTTTT. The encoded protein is CASSQDLSGALEKLFF.